Listed here are 32 T cell receptor beta chains from one sample, sequenced in a study of T cells in Graves' hyperthyroidism and ophthalmopathy. The investigators amplified TCR beta CDR3 regions from RNA transcripts. The primer set for the first-round RT-PCR of the TCR CDR3 was HTBI. MiXCR, run by TCRdb on the multiplex PCR reads, gives a single entry per CDR3 protein. The sample holds hundreds of thousands of distinct CDR3 sequences, about 18% seen once. Source material: blood. All receptors derive from a woman aged 60-70 years with Graves' ophthalmopathy.

For this clonotype: One end of the junction fails to match germline, which may point to a read error. This chain joins TRBV7-9 and TRBJ1-1; D possibly corresponds to TRBD1 (5 bases). This CDR3 is 15 amino acids long. CDR1 SEHNR and CDR2 FQNEAQ come from the germline V gene (reference sequence). The CDR3 DNA follows: TGCGCCAGCAGCCAACCGGGGGGGGGGAACACTGAAGCTTTCTTT. Translated, it gives CASSQPGGGNTEAFF.

The gene calls are TRBV2 and TRBJ1-2; D uncertain. The CDR3 totals 12 residues. Trimming removed 8 bases from V and 12 bases from J, with 19 bases in between. Per germline, CDR1 SNHLY and CDR2 FYNNEI. CDR3 sequence (DNA): TGTGCCAGCGCGGCGGTGACCGGGATGCACACCTTC. Translating it yields CASAAVTGMHTF.

This clonotype was detected only once. The CDR3: CASSLMTGGKTQYF. The DNA of the CDR3 is TGTGCCAGCAGCTTAATGACGGGGGGCAAGACCCAGTACTTC. The gene calls are TRBV7-2 and TRBJ2-5; D might be TRBD2 (7 bases). Trimming removed 2 bases at V and 6 bases at J, with 13 bases between. Germline assignment: CDR1 SGHTA and CDR2 FQGNSA. The CDR3 extends over 14 amino acids.

The table lists this clonotype with a few counts. The chain couples TRBV5-4 to TRBJ1-3; TRBD1 is a possible D gene (5 bases). V shed 3 bases and J shed 0 bases, with 10 bases lying between them. This CDR3 contains 15 residues. The germline V gene encodes CDR1 SGHNT and CDR2 YYREEE (reference sequence). Here the CDR3 reads CASSSGTDSGNTIYF. CDR3 coding DNA: TGTGCCAGCAGCTCAGGGACTGACTCTGGAAACACCATATATTTT.

This clonotype has at least ten counts. The chain couples TRBV20-1 to TRBJ2-7; no reliable D call. Trimming took off 3 bases at V and 2 bases at J, with 11 bases between the two ends. The CDR3 contains 13 residues. Germline CDR1 is DFQATT and CDR2 is SNEGSKA (reference sequence). The CDR3 reads CSASFQGPYEQYF. DNA of the CDR3: TGCAGTGCTAGTTTTCAAGGGCCCTACGAGCAGTACTTC.

Details on this clonotype: The junction departs from the called germline gene at one end, perhaps through a read error. The V gene is TRBV2, the J gene TRBJ1-4, with D possibly being TRBD1 (5 bases). Per the germline V gene, CDR1 is SNHLY and CDR2 is FYNNEI. CDR3 length: 14 amino acids. CDR3 bases: TGTGCCAGCAGTGAGCGGGGGAATAATGAAAAACTGTCTTTT. This encodes CASSERGNNEKLSF.

This clonotype was found many times. The rearrangement joins TRBV12-3 or TRBV12-4 to TRBJ2-2; maybe TRBD1 (6 bases). The CDR3 has 13 amino acids. Deletions cut 6 bases from V and 6 bases from J, with 11 bases between. CDR3 protein: CASSNRAAGELFF. CDR3 DNA sequence: TGTGCCAGCAGCAACAGGGCCGCCGGGGAGCTGTTTTTT.

This clonotype came up many times. This chain connects TRBV2 to TRBJ2-1; D is unclear. V was trimmed by 2 bases and J by 10 bases, leaving 15 bases between them. Germline-derived CDR1 and CDR2 are SNHLY and FYNNEI. CDR3 size: 14 residues. CDR3 DNA sequence: TGTGCCAGCAGTGAAAGCCGGACGGGCGGAGAGCAGTTCTTC. Residues: CASSESRTGGEQFF.

The chain couples TRBV7-9 to TRBJ2-7, with 15 bases fitting TRBD2. With V trimmed by 1 base and J by 9 bases, 1 base remained unmatched. Per the germline V gene, CDR1 is SEHNR and CDR2 is FQNEAQ (reference sequence). The CDR3 length is 14 residues. The CDR3 is CASSLGTSGRVQYF. For the CDR3, the DNA is TGTGCCAGCAGCTTAGGGACTAGCGGGAGGGTGCAGTACTTC.

This clonotype was counted many times. V gene TRBV27 combines with J gene TRBJ1-2; possible D gene TRBD1, 5 bases. Germline V CDR1 and CDR2: MNHEY, SMNVEV (reference sequence). The CDR3 is 13 amino acids. V lost 0 bases and J lost 7, with 9 bases in between. This CDR3 reads CASSLSGGTGYTF. In nucleotides, the CDR3 is TGTGCCAGCAGTTTATCGGGGGGAACTGGCTACACCTTC.

Ten or more counts support this clonotype. CDR3 amino acids: CSAAKVRQTDTQYF. CDR3 coding DNA: TGCAGTGCCGCCAAGGTGAGGCAGACAGATACGCAGTATTTT. The chain is built from TRBV20-1 and TRBJ2-3, with D uncertain. Germline lookup yields CDR1 DFQATT and CDR2 SNEGSKA (reference sequence). V lost 6 bases and J lost 3, with 16 bases in between. The CDR3 covers 14 residues.

This clonotype was seen a handful of times. The chain uses TRBV28 and TRBJ2-3, with D possibly matching TRBD1 (6 bases). The V end was cut by 1 base, the J end by 12 bases, with 23 bases between. The CDR3 loop spans 16 amino acids. From germline, CDR1 is MDHEN and CDR2 SYDVKM. CDR3 DNA sequence: TGTGCCAGCAGTTTATCCCGGGACACCAGCTACCGTTCACAGTATTTT. This encodes CASSLSRDTSYRSQYF.

This clonotype was observed many times. The gene calls are TRBV6-2 or TRBV6-3 and TRBJ2-1; 12 positions agree with TRBD2. V was clipped by 5 bases and J by 0 bases; unmatched bases: 8. This CDR3 spans 18 amino acids. CDR1 MNHEY and CDR2 SVGEGT come from the germline V gene. CDR3 region: CASSTLAGGTFSYNEQFF. In nucleotides, the CDR3 is TGTGCCAGCAGTACACTAGCGGGGGGCACGTTCTCCTACAATGAGCAGTTCTTC.

This clonotype was recorded many times. The chain has TRBV2 and TRBJ1-5; D gene ambiguous. V dropped 7 bases and J dropped 0 bases, with 7 bases sitting between them. This CDR3 region has 13 residues. Germline CDR1 reads SNHLY; CDR2 reads FYNNEI. The CDR3 sequence: CASTLDSNQPQHF. The DNA of the CDR3 is TGTGCCAGCACGCTCGATAGCAATCAGCCCCAGCATTTT.

This clonotype was found many times. The chain has TRBV7-3 and TRBJ2-3; weak D call: TRBD1 (6 bases). Germline values: CDR1 SGHTA, CDR2 FQGTGA. The V gene lost 4 bases and the J gene lost 4 bases, with 18 bases spanning the gap. The CDR3 is 16 residues long. CDR3 DNA sequence: TGTGCCAGCAGCTCCCCTTTTGGAACAGGGCCAGATACGCAGTATTTT. Translation gives CASSSPFGTGPDTQYF.

This clonotype was counted many times. This rearrangement joins TRBV5-1 to TRBJ1-5; D unresolved. The CDR3 spans 15 residues. Trimming left V 0 bases short and J 6 bases short, with 13 bases between. Germline loops: CDR1 SGHRS, CDR2 YFSETQ. As DNA, the CDR3 is TGCGCCAGCAGCTTGGATCTGAGGGAAGGTCAGCCCCAGCATTTT. Its protein product is CASSLDLREGQPQHF.

The chain employs TRBV7-2 and TRBJ2-3; TRBD2 is a possible D gene (6 bases). V was pared by 1 base and J by 4 bases, with 9 bases between. The CDR3 runs to 14 residues. Germline-derived CDR1 and CDR2 are SGHTA and FQGNSA. The CDR3 coding sequence is TGTGCCAGCAGCTTAGGGTCTAGCGCAGATACGCAGTATTTT. This translates into CASSLGSSADTQYF.

This clonotype has just a few counts. V is TRBV18 and J is TRBJ2-1; D not resolved. Germline CDR1 KGHSH, CDR2 LQKENI. The CDR3 contains 13 residues. With 0 bases removed from V and 5 bases from J, the gap between germline ends came to 5 bases. Here the CDR3 DNA reads TGTGCCAGCTCACCACCCAACAACAATGAGCAGTTCTTC. Translation gives CASSPPNNNEQFF.

Regarding this clonotype: This may stem from a read error, because a much larger clone lies one nucleotide away. This rearrangement joins TRBV7-3 to TRBJ2-5, with D possibly being TRBD1 (5 bases). V lost 4 bases and J 5 bases, leaving 14 bases between the germline ends. Germline V lookup: CDR1 SGHTA, CDR2 FQGTGA. The length of the CDR3 is 14 residues. The CDR3 nucleotides are TGTGCCAGCAGCTCATTCTCAGGGATGGAGACCCAGTACTTC. Amino acid sequence: CASSSFSGMETQYF.

The chain employs TRBV12-3 or TRBV12-4 and TRBJ2-3, with 10 bases fitting TRBD2. V lost 5 bases and J lost 2; bases outside the gene matches: 7. The length of the CDR3 is 16 residues. The CDR3 region is CASSPESGRATDTQYF. The CDR3 DNA is TGTGCCAGCAGTCCAGAGAGCGGGAGGGCCACAGATACGCAGTATTTT.

The CDR3 bases are TGCGCCAGCAGCTTGATGGTGCAGGGAGGAGAGACCCAGTACTTC. Its protein is CASSLMVQGGETQYF. The gene calls are TRBV5-1 and TRBJ2-5; TRBD2 is a possible D gene (6 bases). The CDR3 has 15 amino acids. Trimming left V 1 base short and J 4 bases short, with 14 bases between. Germline V gene lookup returns CDR1 SGHRS and CDR2 YFSETQ.

Only one count was recorded for this clonotype. This chain links TRBV20-1 with TRBJ2-7, with TRBD2 matching over 9 bases. The CDR3 contains 13 residues. CDR1 is DFQATT and CDR2 is SNEGSKA in the germline V gene (reference sequence). V gave up 7 bases and J gave up 3 bases; unmatched junction bases: 7. CDR3 nucleotides: TGCAGTGTTACGGGACTAGCATTCTACGAGCAGTACTTC. Its protein is CSVTGLAFYEQYF.

Concerning this clonotype itself: Sequence at one end of the junction differs from germline and may be a read error. The gene calls are TRBV7-2 and TRBJ2-1; possibly TRBD1 or TRBD2 for D (5 bases each). The CDR3 has 16 residues. Per the germline V gene, CDR1 is SGHTA and CDR2 is FQGNSA. The CDR3 DNA is TGCGCCAGCAGCCCCGGTGGGGGTAGCTCCTACAATGAGCAGTTCTTC. It yields the protein CASSPGGGSSYNEQFF.

This clonotype was seen at least ten times. The chain has TRBV11-2 and TRBJ1-1, with D unclear. V was cut by 4 bases and J by 1 base, with 7 bases left in between. The CDR3 has 13 amino acids. Germline CDR1 is SGHAT and CDR2 is FQNNGV. CDR3 DNA sequence: TGTGCCAGCAGCTGGGCGGGGAACACTGAAGCTTTCTTT. Amino acid sequence: CASSWAGNTEAFF. The variable domain in full, completed from reference TRBV11-2 and TRBJ1-1, reads EAGVAQSPRYKIIEKRQSVAFWCNPISGHATLYWYQQILGQGPKLLIQFQNNGVVDDSQLPKDRFSAERLKGVDSTLKIQPAKLEDSAVYLCASSWAGNTEAFFGQGTRLTVV.

Ten or more counts support this clonotype. The genes are TRBV28 and TRBJ2-5; D ambiguous. This CDR3 region has 16 residues. Germline V gene sequence: CDR1 MDHEN, CDR2 SYDVKM. The V and J ends lost 4 bases and 4 bases respectively, with 19 bases between them. CDR3 amino acids: CASSSPPGLDGETQYF. Written as DNA, the CDR3 is TGTGCCAGCAGTTCCCCCCCCGGTCTAGATGGAGAGACCCAGTACTTC. The whole variable domain, filled in from reference TRBV28 and TRBJ2-5, reads DVKVTQSSRYLVKRTGEKVFLECVQDMDHENMFWYRQDPGLGLRLIYFSYDVKMKEKGDIPEGYSVSREKKERFSLILESASTNQTSMYLCASSSPPGLDGETQYFGPGTRLLVL.

There are many counts of this clonotype. CDR3 nucleotide sequence: TGTGCCAGCAGCCTTTCCGGGACTAGCCGGCACGAGCAGTACTTC. This sequence encodes CASSLSGTSRHEQYF. The chain is built from TRBV7-2 and TRBJ2-7, with 9 bases identical to TRBD2. The ends lost 5 bases at V and 5 bases at J; junction bases unmatched: 10. This CDR3 is built from 15 residues. Per the germline V gene, CDR1 is SGHTA and CDR2 is FQGNSA.

The V call is TRBV12-3 or TRBV12-4, the J call TRBJ1-3; D is uncertain. There are 15 residues in the CDR3. Trimming pared 8 bases from V and 9 bases from J, leaving 23 bases between. CDR3 bases: TGTGCCAGCCTACGGGCCGCAACTTACCCAAGCACCATATATTTT. Amino acid sequence: CASLRAATYPSTIYF.

In this sample, this clonotype turned up many times. The chain combines TRBV28 with TRBJ2-5, with 7 bases matching TRBD1. Germline V CDR1 and CDR2: MDHEN, SYDVKM. The CDR3 sequence is 13 residues long. J lost 12 bases, V lost 3 bases, and 10 bases had no gene match. The CDR3 sequence: CASSLITGEREYF. The CDR3, as DNA: TGTGCCAGCAGTTTGATAACAGGGGAAAGGGAGTACTTC.

This clonotype was seen repeatedly, ten times or more. The rearrangement links TRBV20-1 to TRBJ1-1, with D maybe TRBD1 (5 bases). The CDR3 has 13 residues. Germline loops: CDR1 DFQATT, CDR2 SNEGSKA (reference sequence). V was pared by 5 bases and J by 8 bases, with 18 bases between. CDR3 in DNA: TGCAGTGCTCAGACTTGGGGGGTTGGAGAAGCTTTCTTT. This sequence encodes CSAQTWGVGEAFF.

In this sample, this clonotype turned up many times. The chain employs TRBV18 and TRBJ2-3; D remains unclear. The CDR3 extends over 15 amino acids. Between the trimmed V and J ends, which lost 6 bases and 0 bases, there was a span of 13 bases. Germline values: CDR1 KGHSH, CDR2 LQKENI. The CDR3 DNA is TGTGCCAGCTCTCGCAACTTGGAAAGCACAGATACGCAGTATTTT. Translated, it gives CASSRNLESTDTQYF.

This clonotype was seen a handful of times. This CDR3 reads CASGLSGSPDLHF. The CDR3 region has the DNA TGTGCTAGTGGTTTGTCAGGCAGTCCAGACCTCCACTTT. The V gene is TRBV12-5, the J gene TRBJ1-6; D uncertain. The CDR3 is 13 amino acids. Germline CDR1 and CDR2: LGHNT and FRNRAP. V lost 2 bases and J lost 15, with 14 bases in between.

Ten or more counts support this clonotype. The chain links TRBV2 to TRBJ1-4; TRBD1 agrees at 7 bases. J lost 5 bases, V lost 3 bases, and 3 bases had no gene match. Germline V gene sequence: CDR1 SNHLY, CDR2 FYNNEI. This CDR3 is 14 amino acids long. The CDR3 sequence is CASSDQGGNEKLFF. Here the CDR3 DNA reads TGTGCCAGCAGTGATCAGGGGGGCAATGAAAAACTGTTTTTT.